This TCR beta chain stems from a study of OX40 agonist ivuxolimab in advanced cancers. Concerning this clone itself: Its target is not known.

Study outcomes and limitations: On average, CD8+ T cells had more expanded clones than CD4+. Clonal expansion from baseline to week 6 occurred in both CD4+ and CD8+ T cells.

Germline V gene sequence: CDR1 MDHEN, CDR2 SYDVKM. The CDR3 has 11 residues. V dropped 8 bases and J dropped 7 bases, with 9 bases sitting between them. Clones were read by immunoSEQ multiplex PCR, and TCRdb kept only the in-frame ones, dropping some. Among roughly 64,000 clones listed, approximately 79% were seen once. V and J are TRBV28 and TRBJ2-1; D perhaps matches TRBD1 (6 bases). This TCR was recovered from an adult with an advanced solid tumor such as melanoma, head and neck, liver or kidney cancer. The sample in question was CD4+ or CD8+ T cells sorted from blood, obtained in a trial of the OX40 agonist ivuxolimab. CDR3 DNA sequence: TGTGCCAGCGGGGGCCTGAATGAGCAGTTCTTC. This codes for CASGGLNEQFF.